This is a list of T cell receptor beta chains from one sample in a study of T cell responses to AZD1222 COVID-19 vaccine. The assay was immunoSEQ multiplex PCR, and TCRdb's table has in-frame clones only and misses some. The sample holds approximately 180,000 clones, almost 90% seen once. Material: peripheral blood, obtained on day 0 of AZD1222 vaccination. Receptors originate from an adult in good health. The CDR3 runs from the conserved cysteine through the conserved F or W. A D gene is named only where the DNA matches it firmly. Part of the rows lack a size; the others show once, few, many or a class for expanded clones.

TRBJ1-6 | NA | NA | TRBV30 | CAWSLPTAIVRLSPLHF | TGTGCCTGGAGTCTCCCGACCGCGATCGTCCGGCTTTCACCCCTCCACTTT
TRBJ1-2 | TRBD1 | once | TRBV27 | CASSLSKATGGGGYTF | TGTGCCAGCAGTTTATCGAAAGCGACAGGGGGCGGCGGCTACACCTTC
TRBJ2-5 | NA | NA | TRBV5-4 | CASAREGDLKTQYF | TGTGCCAGCGCGCGCGAGGGGGATCTGAAGACCCAGTACTTC
TRBJ1-2 | NA | NA | TRBV19 | CASSTDSDYGYTF | TGTGCCAGTAGTACGGATTCCGACTATGGCTACACCTTC
TRBJ2-5 | TRBD2 | once | TRBV5-1 | CASSPGTSGGPHQETQYF | TGCGCCAGCAGCCCGGGGACTAGCGGGGGGCCCCACCAAGAGACCCAGTACTTC
TRBJ2-7 | TRBD1 | NA | TRBV4-1 | CASSQDKGQRLLYEQYF | TGCGCCAGCAGCCAAGATAAGGGACAGCGACTCCTCTACGAGCAGTACTTC
TRBJ1-2 | NA | NA | TRBV6-2/TRBV6-3 | CASSYPQKGYTF | TGTGCCAGCAGTTACCCTCAAAAGGGCTACACCTTC
TRBJ1-5 | NA | NA | TRBV19 | CASKPDSPSNQPQHF | TGTGCCAGTAAGCCTGACAGCCCTAGCAATCAGCCCCAGCATTTT
TRBJ2-3 | TRBD2 | NA | TRBV28 | CASSLFLDPTSGGNTQYF | TGTGCCAGCAGTTTATTCCTCGACCCGACTAGCGGGGGGAATACGCAGTATTTT
TRBJ2-5 | TRBD2 | NA | TRBV7-3 | CASSSERGGRETQYF | TGTGCCAGCAGCTCCGAGCGGGGGGGCCGAGAGACCCAGTACTTC
TRBJ2-6 | TRBD1 | NA | TRBV5-6 | CASSYISGQFLSGANVLTF | TGTGCCAGCAGCTATATCTCGGGACAGTTCCTCTCTGGGGCCAACGTCCTGACTTTC
TRBJ2-2 | TRBD1 | NA | TRBV5-4 | CASSPDWAGQGTGELFF | TGTGCCAGCAGCCCCGATTGGGCTGGACAGGGAACCGGGGAGCTGTTTTTT
TRBJ1-5 | NA | NA | TRBV7-9 | CASTPGSNQPQHF | TGTGCCAGCACTCCAGGGAGCAATCAGCCCCAGCATTTT
TRBJ2-7 | TRBD2 | NA | TRBV11-2 | CASSLASLAGGTSYEQYF | TGTGCCAGCAGCTTAGCTAGTCTAGCGGGGGGTACCTCCTACGAGCAGTACTTC
TRBJ2-5 | NA | NA | TRBV30 | CAWSANLGLRLQETQYF | TGTGCCTGGAGCGCCAACTTGGGCCTCCGGCTCCAAGAGACCCAGTACTTC
TRBJ2-1 | NA | NA | TRBV28 | CASSSWGHEQFF | TGTGCCAGCAGTTCGTGGGGTCATGAGCAGTTCTTC
TRBJ2-7 | NA | NA | TRBV30 | CAWSVKGIPYEQYF | TGTGCCTGGAGTGTGAAAGGGATCCCTTACGAGCAGTACTTC
TRBJ2-7 | NA | NA | TRBV6-5 | CASSYSGGSYEQYF | TGTGCCAGCAGTTACTCAGGGGGCTCCTACGAGCAGTACTTC